This TCR beta chain was captured in a study of type 1 regulatory T cells. TCRdb reanalysed the reads using MiXCR and keeps one entry per CDR3 protein. The profile covers tens of thousands of distinct CDR3 sequences, with over 9% appearing a single time and around 8% taken by the ten largest. In this sample, this clonotype turned up many times. The antigen is unknown. V was pared by 5 bases and J by 1 base, with 13 bases between. This CDR3 has 15 amino acids. The V gene's germline CDR1 is SNHLY and CDR2 FYNNEI. Material: cultured non-Tr1 T cells, either the whole culture or a sorted T cell fraction (not recorded which). The rearrangement links TRBV2 to TRBJ2-3; D possibly corresponds to TRBD2 (6 bases). This sequence was found in a human donor in good health. CDR3 DNA: TGTGCCAGCAGTCCGCGACTAGTTCGCACAGATACGCAGTATTTT. It is translated as CASSPRLVRTDTQYF.